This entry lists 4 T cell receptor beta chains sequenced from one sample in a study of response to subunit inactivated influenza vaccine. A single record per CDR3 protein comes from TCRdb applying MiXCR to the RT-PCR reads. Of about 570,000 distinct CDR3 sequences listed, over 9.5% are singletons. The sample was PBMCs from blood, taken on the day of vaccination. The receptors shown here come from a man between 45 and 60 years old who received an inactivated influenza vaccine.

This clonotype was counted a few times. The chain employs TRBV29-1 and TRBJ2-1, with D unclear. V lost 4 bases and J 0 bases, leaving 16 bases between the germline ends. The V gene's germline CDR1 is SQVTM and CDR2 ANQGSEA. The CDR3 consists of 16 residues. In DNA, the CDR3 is TGCAGCGTTGTCGCGACACCTCTCAGCTCCTACAATGAGCAGTTCTTC. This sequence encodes CSVVATPLSSYNEQFF.

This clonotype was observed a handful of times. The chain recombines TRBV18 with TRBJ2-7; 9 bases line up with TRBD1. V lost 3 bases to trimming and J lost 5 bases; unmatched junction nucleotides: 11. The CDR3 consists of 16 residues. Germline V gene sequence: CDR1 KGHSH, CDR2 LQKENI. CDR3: CASSPLIRDREDEQYF. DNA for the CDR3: TGTGCCAGCTCACCTCTTATCCGGGACAGGGAGGACGAGCAGTACTTC.

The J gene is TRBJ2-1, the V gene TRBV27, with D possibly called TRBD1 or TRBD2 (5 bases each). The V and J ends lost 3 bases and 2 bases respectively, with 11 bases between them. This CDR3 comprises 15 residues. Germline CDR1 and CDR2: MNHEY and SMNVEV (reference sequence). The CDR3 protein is CASSLKGTPYNEQFF. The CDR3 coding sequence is TGTGCCAGCAGTTTGAAGGGGACCCCCTACAATGAGCAGTTCTTC.

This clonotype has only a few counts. As DNA, the CDR3 is TGCAGTGCTAGACATACCCCAGATACGCAGTATTTT. It encodes CSARHTPDTQYF. This sequence joins TRBV20-1 and TRBJ2-3; D gene ambiguous. Trimming cost V 2 bases and J 4 bases, with 7 bases left between them. The CDR3 runs 12 residues. Germline V gene data show CDR1 as DFQATT and CDR2 as SNEGSKA (reference sequence).